This section outlines one T cell receptor (beta chain) sequence together with its context. Its antigen is currently unknown. The data are from a study of T cell repertoires in cytomegalovirus infection. For the study at large: Public TCR beta signatures were indicative of both CMV infection and a matching HLA type.

CDR3 length equals 13 residues. Germline V gives CDR1 KGHSH, CDR2 LQKENI. Trimming removed 8 bases from V and 1 base from J, with 11 bases in between. TCRdb re-called the reads through MiXCR, storing one row per CDR3 protein. In the table there are about 490,000 distinct CDR3 sequences, 26% of which are singletons. Study-wide findings and caveats: CMV-specific HLA-C-restricted TCR beta clonotypes dominated the ex vivo response.

V is TRBV18 and J is TRBJ2-5; tentatively, D is TRBD2 (6 bases). Sequenced material: PBMCs. This receptor was obtained from a human donor in good health (CMV status not recorded). Some clones in this sample may be carry-over from other donors' samples. The CDR3 DNA follows: TGTGCCAGCCAGGGACTTCCCCAAGAGACCCAGTACTTC. It yields the protein CASQGLPQETQYF.